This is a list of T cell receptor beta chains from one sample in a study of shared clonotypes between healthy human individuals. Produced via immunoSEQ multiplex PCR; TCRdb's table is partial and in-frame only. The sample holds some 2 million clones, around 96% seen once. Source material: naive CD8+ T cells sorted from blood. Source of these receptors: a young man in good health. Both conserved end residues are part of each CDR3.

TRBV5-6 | CASSLQAEQYF
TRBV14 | CASSQVAADLYNSPLHF
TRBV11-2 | CASSLGNPETQYF
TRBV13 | CASSSGEELDTQYF
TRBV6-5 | CASSYSDSTGELFF
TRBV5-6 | CASSWGTDLNQPQHF
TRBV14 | CASSHIAGDSEQYF
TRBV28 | CASSLDRQRDQETQYF
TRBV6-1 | CASSDTFNVGQYF
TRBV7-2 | CASSLASGAEAFF
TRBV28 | CASSFRGQETQYF
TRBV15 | CATSPNDVSEGNPYEQYF
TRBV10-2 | CASSEGFEPQHF
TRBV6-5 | CASSAGLNQPQHF
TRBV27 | CASIQTTAPGNEQFF
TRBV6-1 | CASSEWGGGYSNQPQHF
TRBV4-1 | CASSQTAPGQPQHF
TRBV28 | CASRTDRGFPGELFF
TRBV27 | CASSFFPGAPYEQYF
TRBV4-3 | CASSQGSGPYEQYF
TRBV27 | CASSRVQGARYEQYF
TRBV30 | CAWSVTSGFTDTQYF
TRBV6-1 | CASSDAVYEQYF
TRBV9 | CASSVAPIYEQYF
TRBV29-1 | CSVATVSSGNTIYF
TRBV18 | CASSPTESSYNEQFF
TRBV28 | CASSLWQGIPYEQYF
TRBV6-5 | CASSPRGFFTDTQYF
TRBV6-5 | CASSYSNSGEQYF
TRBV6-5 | CASSYDPGSYEQYF
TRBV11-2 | CASSLDVGSEQYF
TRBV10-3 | CAISESETGFPEQYF
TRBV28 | CASNRGFGNQPQHF
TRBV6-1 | CASFYPEDYGYTF
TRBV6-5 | CASTKGYEQYF
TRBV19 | CASSAWTGVSPGELFF
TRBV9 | CASSVEYRGDEQFF
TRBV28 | CASSLTGGAYEQYF
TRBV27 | CASSSGIVYEQYF
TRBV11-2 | CASSQRQGSYEQYF
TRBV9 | CASSVVTGGKQFF
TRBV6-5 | CASSPLAGTGELFF
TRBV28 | CASRGLAGWNSYEQYF
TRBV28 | CASSYDRGQAFF
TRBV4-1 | CASSTRPDYNEQFF
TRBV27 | CASSSGYNSPLHF
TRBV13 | CASSLDGSVYEQYF
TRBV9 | CASSVEATSYYEQYF
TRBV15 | CALVGSGDTGELFF